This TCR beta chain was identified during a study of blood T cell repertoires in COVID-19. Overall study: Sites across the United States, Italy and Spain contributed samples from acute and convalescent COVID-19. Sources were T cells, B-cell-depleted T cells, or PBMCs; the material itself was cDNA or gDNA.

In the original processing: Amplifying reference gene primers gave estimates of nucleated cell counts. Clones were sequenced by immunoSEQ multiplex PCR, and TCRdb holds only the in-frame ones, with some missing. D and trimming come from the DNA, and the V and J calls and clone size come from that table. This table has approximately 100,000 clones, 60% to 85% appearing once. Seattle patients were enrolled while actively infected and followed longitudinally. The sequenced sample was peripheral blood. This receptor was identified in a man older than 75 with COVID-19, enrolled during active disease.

The CDR3 sequence: CASSEARQNSPLHF. In DNA form, the CDR3 reads TGTGCCAGCAGTGAAGCACGACAGAATTCACCCCTCCACTTT. The chain uses TRBV2 and TRBJ1-6; tentatively, D is TRBD1 (5 bases). Per germline, CDR1 SNHLY and CDR2 FYNNEI. The CDR3 contains 14 residues. V was shortened by 0 bases and J by 7 bases, with 7 bases between the two germline ends.